This T cell receptor beta chain appears in the sequencing data of a study of blood T cell repertoires in COVID-19. Each participant's cohort was designated according to participant-reported clinical history. It was within 2 weeks before study entry that exposed participants met a COVID-19 case. CDR1 and CDR2 from the germline V gene are LNHDA and SQIVND (reference sequence). The CDR3 is 15 amino acids. V lost 5 bases, J lost 1 base, and 4 bases stayed unmatched. Methods used by the authors: Nucleated cell number was recorded as an estimate derived from reference gene primer amplification. The table came from immunoSEQ multiplex PCR; TCRdb's copy has only in-frame clones and leaves some out. V, J and clone size reflect that table, while D and trimming were determined from the DNA. Of 400,000 to 500,000 clones in the sample, nearly 90% were seen once.

V and J are TRBV19 and TRBJ2-7; TRBD1 aligns across 11 bases. Material for sequencing was PBMCs or T cells enriched from blood (not recorded which). The sequence derives from a woman aged 18-29 years who had been exposed to COVID-19. The CDR3 reads CASSLGTGGSYEQYF. The CDR3 coding sequence is TGTGCCAGTAGTCTCGGGACAGGGGGTTCCTACGAGCAGTACTTC.